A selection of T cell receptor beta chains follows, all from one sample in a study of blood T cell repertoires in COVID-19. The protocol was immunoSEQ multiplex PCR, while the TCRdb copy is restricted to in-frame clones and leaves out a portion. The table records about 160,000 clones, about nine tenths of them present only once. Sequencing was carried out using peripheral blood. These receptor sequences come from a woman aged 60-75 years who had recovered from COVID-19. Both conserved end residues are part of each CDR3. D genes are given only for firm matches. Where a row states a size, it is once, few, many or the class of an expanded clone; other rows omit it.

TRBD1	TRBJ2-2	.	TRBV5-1	CASSYSGTGVRTGELFF	TGCGCCAGCAGCTACTCCGGGACAGGGGTTCGGACCGGGGAGCTGTTTTTT
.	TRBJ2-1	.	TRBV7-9	CASSPPAGRYNEQFF	TGTGCCAGCAGCCCCCCCGCGGGCCGGTACAATGAGCAGTTCTTC
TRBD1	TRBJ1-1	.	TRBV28	CASSLWTGMSTEAFF	TGTGCCAGCAGCCTTTGGACAGGGATGAGCACTGAAGCTTTCTTT
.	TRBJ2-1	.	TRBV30	CAWSTTGMTNSYNEQFF	TGTGCCTGGAGTACCACCGGGATGACAAACTCCTACAATGAGCAGTTCTTC
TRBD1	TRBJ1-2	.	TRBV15	CATSRDYIQGASGYTF	TGTGCCACCAGCAGAGATTATATACAGGGGGCGTCGGGCTACACCTTC
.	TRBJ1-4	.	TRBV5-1	CASREDGNEKLFF	TGCGCCAGCAGGGAGGACGGGAATGAAAAACTGTTTTTT
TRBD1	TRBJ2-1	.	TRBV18	CASSQGQGGYNEQFF	TGTGCCAGCTCACAGGGACAGGGGGGCTACAATGAGCAGTTCTTC
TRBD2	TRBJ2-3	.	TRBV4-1	CASRPTSGATDTQYF	TGCGCCAGCCGACCAACTAGCGGGGCCACAGATACGCAGTATTTT
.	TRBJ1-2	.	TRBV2	CAMSQGNHGYTF	TGTGCCATGTCACAGGGAAACCATGGCTACACCTTC
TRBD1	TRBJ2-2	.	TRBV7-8	CASSPRQGPGELFF	TGTGCCAGCAGCCCTCGACAGGGCCCCGGGGAGCTGTTTTTT
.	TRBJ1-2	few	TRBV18	CASSPDVGYTF	TGTGCCAGCTCACCAGACGTCGGGTACACCTTC
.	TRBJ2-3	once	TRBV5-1	CASSLVLREGTDTQYF	TGCGCCAGCAGCTTGGTACTCCGGGAAGGCACAGATACGCAGTATTTT
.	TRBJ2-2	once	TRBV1	CTSSQAPHRGRTGELFF	TGCACCAGCAGCCAAGCCCCCCACAGGGGGCGAACCGGGGAGCTGTTTTTT